This T cell receptor beta chain was identified in a study of T-cell memory formation after mild COVID-19. The ends lost 4 bases at V and 3 bases at J; junction bases unmatched: 7. Germline CDR1 and CDR2: LGHDT and YNNKEL (reference sequence). CDR3 size: 15 residues. TCRdb reprocessed the 5' RACE reads with MiXCR, giving one entry per CDR3 protein. The sample yields 210,000 or so distinct CDR3 sequences, more than 25% seen once. The TCR comes from an adult woman who had mild COVID-19 (a few samples of this study predate the infection). Cell type and time point are not known. The sequenced sample consisted of PBMCs or a T cell subset sorted from them (not recorded which). The chain carries TRBV3-1 and TRBJ2-3; 7 nucleotides agree with TRBD2. CDR3 sequence (DNA): TGTGCCAGCAGCCGCGGTCGGGGAGGGACAGATACGCAGTATTTT. As protein: CASSRGRGGTDTQYF.